Below are 13 T cell receptor beta chains sequenced from a single sample in a study of metastatic and nonmetastatic thyroid tumors (dated by TCRdb to the early 2020s). No treatment had been received by any patient before thyroid surgery. The method behind the library was PCR. The listed sequencing device is Illumina HiSeq 4000. TCRdb reanalyzed the raw reads on its own, using fastp at Q25 for trimming and MiXCR for clone calling, and kept in-frame beta chains. Counted in this sample were roughly 40,000 clones; about 16% of them appeared once. Around 4% of the sample lies in the top ten. What was sequenced was blood. The receptors originated from a female donor with papillary thyroid cancer or a benign thyroid nodule (not recorded which). Some clones in this sample may be carry-over from other donors' samples.

The V and J genes are TRBV7-9 and TRBJ1-1; no definite D call. This CDR3 spans 12 amino acids. Trimming took off 1 base at V and 11 bases at J, with 11 bases between the two ends. Germline V lookup: CDR1 SEHNR, CDR2 FQNEAQ (reference sequence). CDR3 in amino acids: CASSLDLQEAFF. Here the CDR3 DNA reads TGTGCCAGCAGCTTAGATCTGCAGGAGGCTTTCTTT.

In nucleotides, the CDR3 is TGTGCCAGCAGTACCAGCCAGGATGGGGCCAACGTCCTGACTTTC. It yields the protein CASSTSQDGANVLTF. This chain links TRBV6-1 with TRBJ2-6; the D is unclear. The CDR3 has 15 amino acids. Germline CDR1 is MNHNS and CDR2 is SASEGT. Trimming took 5 bases from V and 3 from J, leaving 11 bases between them.

This clone was observed a few times. This sequence joins TRBV6-1 and TRBJ2-7; TRBD2 matches at 8 bases. Germline V gene sequence: CDR1 MNHNS, CDR2 SASEGT. V was pared by 6 bases and J by 2 bases, with 6 bases of the junction left unmatched. CDR3 size: 14 residues. CDR3 sequence (DNA): TGTGCCAGCAGCTGGAGCGGGAGACCCTACGAGCAGTACTTC. Its translation: CASSWSGRPYEQYF.

This clone was counted many times. V usage is TRBV30 and J usage is TRBJ1-1; TRBD1 matches at 8 bases. With V trimmed by 1 base and J by 3 bases, 7 bases remained unmatched. Germline V gene data show CDR1 as GTSNPN and CDR2 as SVGIG (reference sequence). This CDR3 comprises 15 residues. This CDR3 is CAWSGQGAQDTEAFF. CDR3 sequence (DNA): TGTGCCTGGAGTGGGCAGGGGGCTCAAGACACTGAAGCTTTCTTT.

Turning to this clone: At one end, the junction sequence differs from germline, possibly due to a read error. This rearrangement joins TRBV7-9 to TRBJ1-1; D gene ambiguous. The germline V gene encodes CDR1 SEHNR and CDR2 FQNEAQ (reference sequence). The CDR3 runs 13 residues. The CDR3 loop reads CVSSFGSNTEAFF. The CDR3 DNA is TGTGTCAGCAGCTTTGGTTCTAACACTGAAGCTTTCTTT. Using reference TRBV7-9 and TRBJ1-1 for the parts outside the CDR3, the full variable domain is DTGVSQNPRHKITKRGQNVTFRCDPISEHNRLYWYRQTLGQGPEFLTYFQNEAQLEKSRLLSDRFSAERPKGSFSTLEIQRTEQGDSAMYLCVSSFGSNTEAFFGQGTRLTVV.

For this clone: Sequence at one end of the junction differs from germline and may be a read error. V usage is TRBV4-2 and J usage is TRBJ2-3, with 7 bases identical to TRBD2. The CDR3 spans 14 residues. Germline CDR1 and CDR2: LGHNA and YNFKEQ. CDR3 coding DNA: TGTGCCAGCAGTCAAGCGGGGTGGACAGATACGCAGTATTTT. Its translation: CASSQAGWTDTQYF.

This clone was detected ten times or more. This chain links TRBV6-1 with TRBJ2-1; possible D gene TRBD2, 5 bases. Germline V gene lookup returns CDR1 MNHNS and CDR2 SASEGT. The CDR3 has 15 amino acids. V gave up 0 bases and J gave up 4 bases, with 10 bases separating them. The CDR3 DNA reads TGTGCCAGCAGTGAAGCGCGGGCGGGTTACAATGAGCAGTTCTTC. Its translation: CASSEARAGYNEQFF.

In its sample, this clone was seen many times. The chain uses TRBV29-1 and TRBJ2-7, with TRBD1 as a possible D gene (6 bases). The V and J ends lost 2 bases and 1 base respectively, with 9 bases between them. The V gene's germline CDR1 is SQVTM and CDR2 ANQGSEA. CDR3 length: 13 residues. CDR3 region: CSVESGHSYEQYF. The CDR3 nucleotides read TGCAGCGTTGAATCGGGACATTCCTACGAGCAGTACTTC.

This clone was picked up a small number of times. This chain links TRBV5-6 with TRBJ2-1; 7 positions match TRBD1. From germline, CDR1 is SGHDT and CDR2 YYEEEE. CDR3 length: 15 amino acids. V was clipped by 4 bases and J by 6 bases; unmatched bases: 10. The CDR3 DNA reads as TGTGCCAGCAGCCCTGACAGGGTGGGGGCCAATGAGCAGTTCTTC. It yields the protein CASSPDRVGANEQFF.

In its sample, this clone was seen many times. The rearrangement uses TRBV7-9 and TRBJ1-1; D call uncertain. Germline V gene sequence: CDR1 SEHNR, CDR2 FQNEAQ (reference sequence). V was trimmed by 3 bases and J by 4 bases, leaving 9 bases between them. This CDR3 comprises 13 residues. The CDR3 DNA reads TGTGCCAGCAGCTTGGACCCTACCACTGAAGCTTTCTTT. It yields the protein CASSLDPTTEAFF.

This clone was recorded at least ten times. The V call is TRBV4-1, the J call TRBJ2-7; 8 bases match TRBD1. Germline V gene data show CDR1 as MGHRA and CDR2 as YSYEKL. The CDR3 is made up of 15 amino acids. The V segment lost 3 bases and the J segment 4 bases; nucleotides outside the gene matches: 8. As DNA, the CDR3 is TGCGCCAGCAGCCAGGGGACAGGAGGAACGTACGAGCAGTACTTC. The encoded protein is CASSQGTGGTYEQYF.

This clone was seen ten or more times. The DNA of the CDR3 is TGTGCCAGCAGTAAAGGGCTACAGGGCTACACCTTC. Its translation is CASSKGLQGYTF. V gene TRBV6-1 combines with J gene TRBJ1-2; D uncertain. This CDR3 has 12 amino acids. CDR1 MNHNS and CDR2 SASEGT come from the germline V gene. V was pared by 5 bases and J by 8 bases, with 12 bases between.

This clone was seen at least ten times. The CDR3 DNA reads as TGTGCCAGCAGCTTAGGGACTTATAATTCACCCCTCCACTTT. It translates to CASSLGTYNSPLHF. V is TRBV7-3 and J is TRBJ1-6, with D possibly TRBD1 on 5 matching bases. Germline loops: CDR1 SGHTA, CDR2 FQGTGA. The CDR3 spans 14 residues. V lost 2 bases and J lost 4, with 6 bases in between.